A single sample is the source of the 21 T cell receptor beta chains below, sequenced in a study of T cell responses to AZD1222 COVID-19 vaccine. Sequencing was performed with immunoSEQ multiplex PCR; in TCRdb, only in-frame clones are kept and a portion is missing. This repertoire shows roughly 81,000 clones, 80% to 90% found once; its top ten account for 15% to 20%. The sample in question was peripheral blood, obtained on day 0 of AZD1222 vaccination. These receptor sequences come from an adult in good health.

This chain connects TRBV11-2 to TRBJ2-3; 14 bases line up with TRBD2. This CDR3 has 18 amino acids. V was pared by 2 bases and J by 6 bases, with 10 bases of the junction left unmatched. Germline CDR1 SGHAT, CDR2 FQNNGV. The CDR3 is CASSLIRLAGGPGDTQYF. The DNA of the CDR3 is TGTGCCAGCAGCTTAATTCGACTAGCGGGAGGGCCAGGGGATACGCAGTATTTT. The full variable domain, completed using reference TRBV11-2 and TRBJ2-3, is EAGVAQSPRYKIIEKRQSVAFWCNPISGHATLYWYQQILGQGPKLLIQFQNNGVVDDSQLPKDRFSAERLKGVDSTLKIQPAKLEDSAVYLCASSLIRLAGGPGDTQYFGPGTRLTVL.

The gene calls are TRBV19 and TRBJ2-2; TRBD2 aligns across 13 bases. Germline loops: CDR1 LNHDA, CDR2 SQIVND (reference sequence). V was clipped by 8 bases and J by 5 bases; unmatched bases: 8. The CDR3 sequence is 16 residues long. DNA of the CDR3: TGTGCCAGTTCCCGGACTAGCGGGAGTGGGACCGGGGAGCTGTTTTTT. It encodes CASSRTSGSGTGELFF.

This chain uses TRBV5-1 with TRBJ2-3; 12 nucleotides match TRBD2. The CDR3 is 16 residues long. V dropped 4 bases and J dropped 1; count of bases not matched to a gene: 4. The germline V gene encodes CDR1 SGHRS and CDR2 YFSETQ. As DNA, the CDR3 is TGCGCCAGCAGCCGGGGACTAGCGGGCCGCACAGATACGCAGTATTTT. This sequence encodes CASSRGLAGRTDTQYF.

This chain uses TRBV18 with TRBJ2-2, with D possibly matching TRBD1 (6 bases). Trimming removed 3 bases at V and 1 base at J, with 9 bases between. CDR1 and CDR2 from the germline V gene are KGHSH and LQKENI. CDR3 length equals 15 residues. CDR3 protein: CASSPFRGNTGELFF. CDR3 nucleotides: TGTGCCAGCTCACCCTTCAGGGGGAACACCGGGGAGCTGTTTTTT.

CDR3 loop: CASSLNRDSGNTIYF. In nucleotides, the CDR3 is TGTGCCAGCAGCCTCAACCGGGACTCTGGAAACACCATATATTTT. The rearrangement links TRBV11-3 to TRBJ1-3; D unclear. Trimming stripped 5 bases from V and 0 bases from J, with 11 bases between. This CDR3 has 15 residues. Germline assignment: CDR1 SGHNT and CDR2 YENEEA.

CDR3 loop: CASSPGGWDEQFF. DNA for the CDR3: TGTGCCAGCAGCCCCGGTGGTTGGGATGAGCAGTTCTTC. The chain recombines TRBV11-1 with TRBJ2-1, with D uncertain. This CDR3 has 13 amino acids. With 5 bases removed from V and 8 bases from J, the gap between germline ends came to 13 bases. CDR1 and CDR2 from the germline V gene are SGHAT and FQDESV (reference sequence). Together with reference TRBV11-1 and TRBJ2-1, the CDR3 gives the full variable domain: EAEVAQSPRYKITEKSQAVAFWCDPISGHATLYWYRQILGQGPELLVQFQDESVVDDSQLPKDRFSAERLKGVDSTLKIQPAELGDSAMYLCASSPGGWDEQFFGPGTRLTVL.

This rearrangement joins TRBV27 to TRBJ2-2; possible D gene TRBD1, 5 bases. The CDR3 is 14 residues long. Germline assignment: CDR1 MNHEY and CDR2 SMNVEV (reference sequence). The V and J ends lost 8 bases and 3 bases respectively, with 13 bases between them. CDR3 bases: TGTGCCAGCGGAGCGCAGGGATACACCGGGGAGCTGTTTTTT. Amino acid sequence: CASGAQGYTGELFF.

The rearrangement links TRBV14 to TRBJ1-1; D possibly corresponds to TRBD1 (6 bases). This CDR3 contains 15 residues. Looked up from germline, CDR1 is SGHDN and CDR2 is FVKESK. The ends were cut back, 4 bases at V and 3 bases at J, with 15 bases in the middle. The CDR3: CASSLLGARDTEAFF. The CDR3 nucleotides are TGTGCCAGCAGCCTTTTGGGGGCACGGGACACTGAAGCTTTCTTT.

The CDR3 protein is CASSPDRNYGYTF. DNA of the CDR3: TGTGCCAGCAGTCCGGACAGAAACTATGGCTACACCTTC. The chain links TRBV7-8 to TRBJ1-2, with D possibly matching TRBD1 (6 bases). In germline, CDR1 is SGHVS, CDR2 FQNEAQ. This CDR3 has 13 amino acids. Trimming shortened V by 6 bases and J by 2 bases, and 10 bases separated the two germline ends.

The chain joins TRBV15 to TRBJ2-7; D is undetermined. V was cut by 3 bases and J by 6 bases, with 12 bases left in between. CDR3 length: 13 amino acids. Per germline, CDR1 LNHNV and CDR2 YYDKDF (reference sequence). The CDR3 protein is CATSREFWGEQYF. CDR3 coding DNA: TGTGCCACCAGCAGGGAATTTTGGGGCGAGCAGTACTTC.

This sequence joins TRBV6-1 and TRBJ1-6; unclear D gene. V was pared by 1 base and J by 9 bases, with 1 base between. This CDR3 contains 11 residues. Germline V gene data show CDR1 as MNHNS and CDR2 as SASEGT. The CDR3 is CASSEGSPLHF. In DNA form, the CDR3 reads TGTGCCAGCAGTGAAGGTTCACCCCTCCACTTT.

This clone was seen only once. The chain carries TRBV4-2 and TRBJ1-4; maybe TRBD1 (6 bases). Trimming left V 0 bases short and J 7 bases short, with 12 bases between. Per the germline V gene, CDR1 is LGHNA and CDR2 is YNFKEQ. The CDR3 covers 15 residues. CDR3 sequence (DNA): TGTGCCAGCAGCCAAGACGGGGGCCCTGGTGAAAAACTGTTTTTT. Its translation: CASSQDGGPGEKLFF.

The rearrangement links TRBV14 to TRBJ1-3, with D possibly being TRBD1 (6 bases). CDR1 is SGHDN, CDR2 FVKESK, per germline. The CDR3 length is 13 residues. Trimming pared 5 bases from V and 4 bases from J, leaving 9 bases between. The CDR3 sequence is CASSITGGNTIYF. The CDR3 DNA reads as TGTGCCAGCAGCATAACAGGGGGAAACACCATATATTTT.

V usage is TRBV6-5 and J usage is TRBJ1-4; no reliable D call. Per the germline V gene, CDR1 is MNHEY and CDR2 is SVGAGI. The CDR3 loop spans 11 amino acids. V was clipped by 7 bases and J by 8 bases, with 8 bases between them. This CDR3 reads CASKVGEKLFF. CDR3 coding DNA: TGTGCCAGCAAAGTAGGGGAAAAACTGTTTTTT.

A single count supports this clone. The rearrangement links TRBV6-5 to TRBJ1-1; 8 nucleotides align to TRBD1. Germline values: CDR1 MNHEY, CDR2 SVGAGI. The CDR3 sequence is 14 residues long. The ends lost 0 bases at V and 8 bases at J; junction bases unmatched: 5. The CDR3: CASSYSNQGAEAFF. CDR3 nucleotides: TGTGCCAGCAGTTACTCGAATCAGGGGGCCGAAGCTTTCTTT.

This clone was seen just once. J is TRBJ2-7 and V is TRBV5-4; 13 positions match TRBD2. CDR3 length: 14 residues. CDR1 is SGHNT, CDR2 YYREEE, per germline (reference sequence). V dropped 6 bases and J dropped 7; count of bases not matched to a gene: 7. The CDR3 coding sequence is TGTGCCAGCACCGGACTAGCGGGAGAGGGGGAGCAGTACTTC. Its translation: CASTGLAGEGEQYF.

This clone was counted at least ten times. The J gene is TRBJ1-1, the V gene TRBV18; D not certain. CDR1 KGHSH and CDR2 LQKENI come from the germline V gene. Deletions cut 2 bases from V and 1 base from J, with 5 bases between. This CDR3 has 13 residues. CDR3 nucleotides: TGTGCCAGCTCACCATCAGGGAACACTGAAGCTTTCTTT. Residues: CASSPSGNTEAFF.

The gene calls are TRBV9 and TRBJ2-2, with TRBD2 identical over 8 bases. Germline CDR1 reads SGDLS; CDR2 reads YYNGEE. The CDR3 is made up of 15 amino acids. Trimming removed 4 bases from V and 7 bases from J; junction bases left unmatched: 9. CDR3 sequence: CASSYELAGHGELFF. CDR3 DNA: TGTGCCAGCAGCTATGAGCTAGCGGGCCACGGGGAGCTGTTTTTT.

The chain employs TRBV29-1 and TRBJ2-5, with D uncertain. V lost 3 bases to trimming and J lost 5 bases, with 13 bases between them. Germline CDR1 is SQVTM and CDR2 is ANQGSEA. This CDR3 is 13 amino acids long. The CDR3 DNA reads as TGCAGCGTTGATTCGCTATATGCGGAGACCCAGTACTTC. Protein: CSVDSLYAETQYF.

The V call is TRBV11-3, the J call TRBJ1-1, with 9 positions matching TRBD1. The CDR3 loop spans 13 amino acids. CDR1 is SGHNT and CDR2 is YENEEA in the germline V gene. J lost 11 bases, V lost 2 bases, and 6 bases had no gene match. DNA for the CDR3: TGTGCCAGCAGCTTAACACAGGGGGCGGTCGCTTTCTTT. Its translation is CASSLTQGAVAFF.

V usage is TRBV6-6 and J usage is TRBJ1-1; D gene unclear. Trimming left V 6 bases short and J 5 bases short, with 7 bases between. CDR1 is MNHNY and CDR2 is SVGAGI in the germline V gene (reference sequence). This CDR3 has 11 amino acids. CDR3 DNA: TGTGCCAGCAGAGAGAGGACTGAAGCTTTCTTT. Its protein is CASRERTEAFF.